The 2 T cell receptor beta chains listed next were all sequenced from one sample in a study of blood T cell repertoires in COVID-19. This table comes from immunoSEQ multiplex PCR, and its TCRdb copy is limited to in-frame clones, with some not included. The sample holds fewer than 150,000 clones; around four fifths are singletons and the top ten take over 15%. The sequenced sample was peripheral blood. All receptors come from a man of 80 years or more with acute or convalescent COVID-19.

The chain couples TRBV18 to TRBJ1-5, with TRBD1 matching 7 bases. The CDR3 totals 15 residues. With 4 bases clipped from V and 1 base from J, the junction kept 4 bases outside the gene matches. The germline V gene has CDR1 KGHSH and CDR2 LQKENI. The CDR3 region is CASSLGGRSNQPQHF. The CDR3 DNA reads TGTGCCAGCTCACTAGGGGGCAGGAGCAATCAGCCCCAGCATTTT.

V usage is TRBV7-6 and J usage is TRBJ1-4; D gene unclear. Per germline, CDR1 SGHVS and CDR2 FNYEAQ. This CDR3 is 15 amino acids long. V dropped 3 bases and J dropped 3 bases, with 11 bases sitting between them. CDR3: CASSLGGVANEKLFF. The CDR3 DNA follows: TGTGCCAGCAGCTTGGGCGGGGTTGCTAATGAAAAACTGTTTTTT.